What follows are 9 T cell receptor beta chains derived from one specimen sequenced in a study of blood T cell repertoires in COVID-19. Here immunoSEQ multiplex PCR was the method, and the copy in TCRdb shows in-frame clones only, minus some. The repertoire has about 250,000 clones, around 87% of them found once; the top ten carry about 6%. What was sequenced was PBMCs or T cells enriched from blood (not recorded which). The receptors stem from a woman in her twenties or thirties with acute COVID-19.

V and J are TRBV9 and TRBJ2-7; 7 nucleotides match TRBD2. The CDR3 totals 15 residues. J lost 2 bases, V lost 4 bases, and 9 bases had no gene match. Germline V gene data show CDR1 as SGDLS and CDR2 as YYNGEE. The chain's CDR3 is CASSPVAGVTYEQYF. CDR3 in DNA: TGTGCCAGCAGCCCCGTAGCGGGTGTAACCTACGAGCAGTACTTC.

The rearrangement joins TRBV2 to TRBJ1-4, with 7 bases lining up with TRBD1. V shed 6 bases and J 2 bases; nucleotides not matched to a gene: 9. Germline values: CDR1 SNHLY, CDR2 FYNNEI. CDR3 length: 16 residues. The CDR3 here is CASRNTGVGTNEKLFF. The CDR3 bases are TGTGCCAGCAGAAACACAGGGGTAGGGACTAATGAAAAACTGTTTTTT.

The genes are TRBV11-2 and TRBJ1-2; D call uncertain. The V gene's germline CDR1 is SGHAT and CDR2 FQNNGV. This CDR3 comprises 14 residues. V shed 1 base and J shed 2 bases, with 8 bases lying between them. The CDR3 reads CASSLAGRNYGYTF. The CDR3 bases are TGTGCCAGCAGCTTAGCTGGGAGAAACTATGGCTACACCTTC.

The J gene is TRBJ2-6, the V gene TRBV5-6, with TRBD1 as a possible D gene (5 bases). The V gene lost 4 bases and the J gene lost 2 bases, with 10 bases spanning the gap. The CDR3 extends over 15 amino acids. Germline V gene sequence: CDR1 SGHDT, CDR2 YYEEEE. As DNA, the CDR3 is TGTGCCAGCAGCCCCGCAGGGACTGGGGCCAACGTCCTGACTTTC. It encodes CASSPAGTGANVLTF.

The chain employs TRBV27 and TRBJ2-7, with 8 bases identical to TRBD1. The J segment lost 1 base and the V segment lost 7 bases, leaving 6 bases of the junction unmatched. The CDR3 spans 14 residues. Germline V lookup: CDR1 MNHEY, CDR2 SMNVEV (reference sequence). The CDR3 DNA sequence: TGTGCCAGCACTGGGACAGGACCGTCCTACGAGCAGTACTTC. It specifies CASTGTGPSYEQYF.

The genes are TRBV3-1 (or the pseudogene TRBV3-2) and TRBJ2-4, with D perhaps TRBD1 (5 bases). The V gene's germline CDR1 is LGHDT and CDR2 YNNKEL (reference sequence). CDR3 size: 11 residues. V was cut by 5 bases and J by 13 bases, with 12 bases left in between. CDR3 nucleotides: TGTGCCAGCAGCTTAGGGGCAACCCAGTACTTC. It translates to CASSLGATQYF.

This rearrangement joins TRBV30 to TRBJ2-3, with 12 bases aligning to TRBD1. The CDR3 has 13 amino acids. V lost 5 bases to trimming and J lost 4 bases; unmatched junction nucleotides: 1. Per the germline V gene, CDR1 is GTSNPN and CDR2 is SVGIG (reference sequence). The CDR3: CAWGTGGPDTQYF. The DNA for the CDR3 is TGTGCCTGGGGGACAGGGGGCCCAGATACGCAGTATTTT.

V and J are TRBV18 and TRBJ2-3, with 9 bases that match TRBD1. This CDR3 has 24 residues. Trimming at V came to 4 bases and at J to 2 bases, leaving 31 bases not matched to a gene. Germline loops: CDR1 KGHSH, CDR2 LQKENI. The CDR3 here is CASSHTGTGYGTGSLLLYTDTQYF. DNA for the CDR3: TGTGCCAGCTCACACACCGGGACAGGGTACGGTACCGGCTCACTCCTACTCTACACAGATACGCAGTATTTT.

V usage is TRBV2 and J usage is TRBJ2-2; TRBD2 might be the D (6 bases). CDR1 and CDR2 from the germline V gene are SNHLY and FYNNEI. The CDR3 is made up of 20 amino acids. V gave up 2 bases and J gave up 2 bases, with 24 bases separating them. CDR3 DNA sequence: TGTGCCAGCAGTGAATTCCCGCCTTATGCCAGCGGGCGTAACACCGGGGAGCTGTTTTTT. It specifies CASSEFPPYASGRNTGELFF.